The 6 T cell receptor beta chains below all came from one sample that was sequenced in a study of regulatory T cells in long-lasting Graves disease. Both iRepertoire HTBI primers and Arm-PCR of CDR3 regions were used to build the TCR beta libraries. From the multiplex PCR reads, TCRdb called clonotypes with MiXCR, one entry per CDR3 protein. This table has hundreds of thousands of distinct CDR3 sequences, roughly 15% appearing once. Time point specified: newly diagnosed GD, antithyroid drugs for less than 3 months. Following extraction of RNA from PBMCs, that RNA was used to make the TCR library. The data also belong to a second study, concerning T cells in Graves' hyperthyroidism and ophthalmopathy.

The sample in question was peripheral blood mononuclear cells (PBMCs), obtained at new diagnosis, from a patient treated with antithyroid drugs. These receptors originate from a man aged 18 to 30 with Graves disease.

V is TRBV19 and J is TRBJ2-7; D gene unclear. This CDR3 comprises 13 residues. Germline V lookup: CDR1 LNHDA, CDR2 SQIVND (reference sequence). The V end was cut by 5 bases, the J end by 3 bases, with 11 bases between. This chain's CDR3 is CASSGLTGYEQYF. CDR3 coding DNA: TGTGCCAGTAGTGGGCTTACGGGCTACGAGCAGTACTTC.

V usage is TRBV5-1 and J usage is TRBJ2-1; 9 nucleotides agree with TRBD2. Trimming took 4 bases from V and 5 from J; bases not matched to a gene: 13. CDR1 SGHRS and CDR2 YFSETQ come from the germline V gene. CDR3 length equals 17 residues. The CDR3 loop reads CASSLKIAGVSNNEQFF. The CDR3 nucleotides are TGCGCCAGCAGCCTCAAAATAGCGGGAGTTTCCAACAATGAGCAGTTCTTC.

V usage is TRBV9 and J usage is TRBJ2-7; unclear D gene. This CDR3 is 15 amino acids long. The V and J ends lost 3 bases and 0 bases respectively, with 13 bases between them. Germline-derived CDR1 and CDR2 are SGDLS and YYNGEE. In DNA, the CDR3 is TGTGCCAGCAGCGCCAGCCTGATGCCCTCCTACGAGCAGTACTTC. This sequence encodes CASSASLMPSYEQYF.

This clonotype was seen a few times. This CDR3 reads CASGGAGVSINYGYTF. CDR3 coding DNA: TGTGCCAGCGGGGGGGCAGGGGTCTCAATTAACTATGGCTACACCTTC. V is TRBV27 and J is TRBJ1-2, with D possibly TRBD1 on 6 matching bases. V lost 8 bases, J lost 1 base, and 20 bases lay in between. The CDR3 has 16 amino acids. The germline gives CDR1 MNHEY, CDR2 SMNVEV (reference sequence).

The gene calls are TRBV9 and TRBJ2-7; D might be TRBD1 (6 bases). The CDR3 is 15 amino acids. The V and J ends lost 0 bases and 4 bases respectively, with 14 bases between them. From germline, CDR1 is SGDLS and CDR2 YYNGEE. In nucleotides, the CDR3 is TGTGCCAGCAGCGTAGCTTCAGGGGAGAAATACGAGCAGTACTTC. Its protein is CASSVASGEKYEQYF.

This clonotype was observed many times. The chain has TRBV6-2 or TRBV6-3 and TRBJ1-2; no reliable D call. Trimming stripped 3 bases from V and 7 bases from J, with 9 bases between. The germline V gene encodes CDR1 MNHEY and CDR2 SVGEGT. This CDR3 contains 12 residues. The DNA for the CDR3 is TGTGCCAGCAGTTATGGTTTACGTGGCTACACCTTC. Protein sequence: CASSYGLRGYTF.